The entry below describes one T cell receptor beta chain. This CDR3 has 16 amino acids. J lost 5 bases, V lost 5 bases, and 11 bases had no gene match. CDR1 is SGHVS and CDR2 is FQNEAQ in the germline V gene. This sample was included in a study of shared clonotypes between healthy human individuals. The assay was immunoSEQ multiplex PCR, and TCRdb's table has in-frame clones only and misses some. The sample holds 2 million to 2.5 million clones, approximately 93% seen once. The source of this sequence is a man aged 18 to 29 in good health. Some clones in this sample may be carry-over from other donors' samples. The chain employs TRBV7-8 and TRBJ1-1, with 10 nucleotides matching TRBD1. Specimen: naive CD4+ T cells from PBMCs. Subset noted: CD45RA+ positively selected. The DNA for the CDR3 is TGTGCCAGCAGCGCGATACCTGGGACAGGGGCTACTGAAGCTTTCTTT. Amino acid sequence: CASSAIPGTGATEAFF.